A selection of T cell receptor beta chains follows, all from one sample in a study of blood T cell repertoires in COVID-19. Produced via immunoSEQ multiplex PCR; TCRdb's table is partial and in-frame only. The table records 65,000 to 80,000 clones, around 80% of them present only once. Source material: peripheral blood. The receptors derive from a human donor in a cohort sampled during active COVID-19. CDR3s include the opening cysteine and the closing phenylalanine or tryptophan. The D gene is left open where the match is weak. Size is stated for part of the rows, as once, few or many counts, or as a class when the clone is expanded.

d_call: TRBD1
j_call: TRBJ1-3
clone_size: NA
v_call: TRBV2
cdr3_nt: TGTGCCAGCAGTCGGACAGGCTTGAGAGTTGGAAACACCATATATTTT
cdr3_aa: CASSRTGLRVGNTIYF

d_call: TRBD2
j_call: TRBJ2-3
clone_size: NA
v_call: TRBV11-1
cdr3_nt: TGTGCCAGCAGCCGCGCGCGGGGGAGCACAGATACGCAGTATTTT
cdr3_aa: CASSRARGSTDTQYF

d_call: TRBD1
j_call: TRBJ2-2
clone_size: few
v_call: TRBV4-2
cdr3_nt: TGTGCCAGCAGCCAACAACGGGACAGTAACACCGGGGAGCTGTTTTTT
cdr3_aa: CASSQQRDSNTGELFF

d_call: TRBD2
j_call: TRBJ2-1
clone_size: NA
v_call: TRBV9
cdr3_nt: TGTGCCAGCAGCGTAGTCTTGGCGGGGGTGATTGATGAGCAGTTCTTC
cdr3_aa: CASSVVLAGVIDEQFF

d_call: NA
j_call: TRBJ2-7
clone_size: NA
v_call: TRBV27
cdr3_nt: TGTGCCACGGGTAGATACGAGCAGTACTTC
cdr3_aa: CATGRYEQYF

d_call: TRBD1
j_call: TRBJ1-1
clone_size: NA
v_call: TRBV7-2
cdr3_nt: TGTGCCAGCAGTTTATCGGACAGGGGGGTTACTGAAGCTTTCTTT
cdr3_aa: CASSLSDRGVTEAFF

d_call: TRBD1
j_call: TRBJ1-2
clone_size: once
v_call: TRBV18
cdr3_nt: TGTGCCAGCTCACCCAAGACAGGGGGGATAAATGGCTACACCTTC
cdr3_aa: CASSPKTGGINGYTF

d_call: NA
j_call: TRBJ1-3
clone_size: NA
v_call: TRBV2
cdr3_nt: TGTGCCAGCAGTGCGACAGTTTCGGGAAACACCATATATTTT
cdr3_aa: CASSATVSGNTIYF

d_call: TRBD1
j_call: TRBJ1-2
clone_size: NA
v_call: TRBV3-1/TRBV3-2
cdr3_nt: TGTGCCAGCAGCCGACCGGGACAGATGGGTGGCTACACCTTC
cdr3_aa: CASSRPGQMGGYTF

d_call: NA
j_call: TRBJ1-5
clone_size: NA
v_call: TRBV6-5
cdr3_nt: TGTGCCAGCAGTACTACACAGGGCGGCAATCAGCCCCAGCATTTT
cdr3_aa: CASSTTQGGNQPQHF

d_call: TRBD2
j_call: TRBJ2-1
clone_size: once
v_call: TRBV11-3
cdr3_nt: TGTGCCAGCAGCTTAAGGTCGGGGGGGACAAATGAGCAGTTCTTC
cdr3_aa: CASSLRSGGTNEQFF